One sample yielded the 8 T cell receptor beta chains listed below, sequenced in a study of a mutant IDH1 vaccine in newly diagnosed glioma. TCRdb's table, derived via immunoSEQ multiplex PCR, lists solely in-frame clones and lacks some. The sample lists about 60,000 clones, 84% occurring once. These receptors' targets are unknown. The sample's time point: week 35, safety follow-up. Mutant IDH1 20-mer peptide, at 300 ug, made up each vaccine dose, with topical imiquimod. The specimen comprised PBMCs, sampled from a glioma patient whose treatment included an IDH1 peptide vaccine. The receptors were sampled from a man aged 30 to 39 with glioma.

J is TRBJ1-6 and V is TRBV2; D ambiguous. The CDR3 is made up of 13 amino acids. CDR1 and CDR2 from the germline V gene are SNHLY and FYNNEI. V shed 2 bases and J shed 7 bases, with 6 bases lying between them. CDR3 bases: TGTGCCAGCAGTGAACGGTGGAATTCACCCCTCCACTTT. Protein product: CASSERWNSPLHF.

The chain joins TRBV19 to TRBJ2-5; the match to TRBD1 covers 9 bases. The V and J ends lost 0 bases and 4 bases, in that order; junction bases with no gene match: 3. Germline V gene sequence: CDR1 LNHDA, CDR2 SQIVND (reference sequence). This CDR3 has 15 residues. The CDR3 nucleotides are TGTGCCAGTAGTATAGATCACAGGGGGCGAGAGACCCAGTACTTC. This gives the protein CASSIDHRGRETQYF.

The V gene is TRBV27, the J gene TRBJ1-5; D is undetermined. Trimming removed 6 bases at V and 0 bases at J, with 15 bases between. Per germline, CDR1 MNHEY and CDR2 SMNVEV (reference sequence). CDR3 length equals 16 residues. The DNA for the CDR3 is TGTGCCAGCAGCCCCGCCCAGTTTTATAGCAATCAGCCCCAGCATTTT. Its protein product is CASSPAQFYSNQPQHF.

This clone has just a few counts. The chain has TRBV30 and TRBJ2-5, with 8 bases fitting TRBD1. CDR1 and CDR2 from the germline V gene are GTSNPN and SVGIG (reference sequence). The CDR3 contains 13 residues. V trimming: 2 bases; J trimming: 4 bases; junction bases outside the gene matches: 3. This chain's CDR3 is CAWSQGAGETQYF. The CDR3 bases are TGTGCCTGGAGTCAGGGGGCCGGAGAGACCCAGTACTTC.

The chain has TRBV7-8 and TRBJ2-5, with a weak D call TRBD2 (6 bases). Germline CDR1 and CDR2: SGHVS and FQNEAQ. Trimming cost V 3 bases and J 3 bases, with 17 bases left between them. The CDR3 is 16 amino acids. The CDR3: CASSFFGTPGEETQYF. In DNA, the CDR3 is TGTGCCAGCAGCTTCTTCGGGACCCCGGGGGAAGAGACCCAGTACTTC.

The chain uses TRBV2 and TRBJ2-5; D gene uncertain. The V gene lost 5 bases and the J gene lost 4 bases, with 14 bases spanning the gap. The CDR3 length is 14 residues. From germline, CDR1 is SNHLY and CDR2 FYNNEI. The CDR3 region is CASSPGPPGETQYF. CDR3 bases: TGTGCCAGCAGTCCGGGCCCCCCGGGAGAGACCCAGTACTTC.

The chain carries TRBV5-1 and TRBJ1-2, with 7 bases lining up with TRBD1. The CDR3 covers 13 residues. Germline V lookup: CDR1 SGHRS, CDR2 YFSETQ. Losses at the gene ends were 2 bases for V and 8 bases for J; bases not matched to a gene: 6. CDR3 DNA: TGCGCCAGCAGCTTCGCTGGGACAGAAGGCTACACCTTC. This gives the protein CASSFAGTEGYTF.

This rearrangement joins TRBV25-1 to TRBJ2-2, with D perhaps matching TRBD1 (6 bases). Trimming removed 3 bases from V and 4 bases from J, with 12 bases in between. The CDR3 runs 15 residues. The germline V gene has CDR1 MGHDK and CDR2 SYGVNS. This chain's CDR3 is CASSERGSRTGELFF. The CDR3 bases are TGTGCCAGCAGTGAGAGGGGGTCGCGCACCGGGGAGCTGTTTTTT.